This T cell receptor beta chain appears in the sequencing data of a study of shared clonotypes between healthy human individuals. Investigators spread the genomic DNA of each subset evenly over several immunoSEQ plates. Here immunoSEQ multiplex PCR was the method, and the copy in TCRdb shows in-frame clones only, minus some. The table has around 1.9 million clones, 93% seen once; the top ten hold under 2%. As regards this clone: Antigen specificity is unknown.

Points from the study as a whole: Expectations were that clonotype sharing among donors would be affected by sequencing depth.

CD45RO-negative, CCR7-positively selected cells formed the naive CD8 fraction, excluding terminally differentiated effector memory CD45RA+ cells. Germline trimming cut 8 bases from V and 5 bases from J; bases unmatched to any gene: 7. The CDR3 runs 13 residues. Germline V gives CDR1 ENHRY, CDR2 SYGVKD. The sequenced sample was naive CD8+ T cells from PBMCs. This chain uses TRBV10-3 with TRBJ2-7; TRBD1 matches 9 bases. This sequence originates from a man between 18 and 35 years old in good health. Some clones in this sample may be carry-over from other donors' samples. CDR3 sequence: CAIGTGGPNEQYF. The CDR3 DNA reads TGTGCCATCGGTACAGGGGGCCCCAACGAGCAGTACTTC.